This T cell receptor beta chain was found in a study of blood T cell repertoires in COVID-19. Study-level background: Researchers got acute and convalescent COVID-19 samples from the United States, Italy and Spain. T cells, B-cell-depleted T cells, or PBMCs supplied cDNA or gDNA.

As processed by the authors: Estimates of nucleated cell counts were drawn from the amplification of reference gene primers. Method: immunoSEQ multiplex PCR; TCRdb's copy keeps in-frame clones and lacks some. For V, J and clone size, that table is used; D and trimming come from the DNA. The data hold about 89,000 clones, with approximately 84% observed a single time. This clone was recorded only once. Seattle patients were enrolled during active infection and followed longitudinally. Germline CDR1 and CDR2: SGHNT and YENEEA. V dropped 1 base and J dropped 6 bases, with 17 bases sitting between them. The CDR3 sequence is 16 residues long.

The genes are TRBV11-3 and TRBJ2-3; possibly TRBD2 for D (6 bases). This TCR was sampled from a man between 65 and 85 years old with COVID-19, enrolled during active disease. Material for sequencing was peripheral blood. CDR3: CASSLGTTRVSDTQYF. In DNA, the CDR3 is TGTGCCAGCAGCTTAGGGACTACTAGAGTGTCGGATACGCAGTATTTT. The full variable domain, in which reference TRBV11-3 and TRBJ2-3 provide the parts outside the CDR3, is EAGVVQSPRYKIIEKKQPVAFWCNPISGHNTLYWYLQNLGQGPELLIRYENEEAVDDSQLPKDRFSAERLKGVDSTLKIQPAELGDSAVYLCASSLGTTRVSDTQYFGPGTRLTVL.